These T cell receptor beta chains were read from a single sample in a study of blood T cell repertoires in COVID-19. Assay: immunoSEQ multiplex PCR; the TCRdb copy retains only in-frame clones and omits some. In the table there are fewer than 200,000 clones, less than 90% of which are singletons. The specimen sequenced was peripheral blood. These receptors all come from a woman aged 70-85 years with COVID-19, enrolled during active disease. The CDR3 runs from the conserved cysteine through the conserved F or W. The D gene is left open where the match is weak. Size values are once, few and many counts, or a class for expanded clones, and some rows have none.

14	TRBV2	TRBD1	TRBJ2-7	-	CASSIQGPAYEQYF	TGTGCCAGCAGTATACAGGGGCCTGCCTACGAGCAGTACTTC
14	TRBV7-9	TRBD1	TRBJ1-2	once	CASRTDRDLYGYTF	TGTGCCAGCAGGACTGACAGGGACCTCTATGGCTACACCTTC
15	TRBV5-1	TRBD2	TRBJ2-3	-	CASSSLGGITDTQYF	TGCGCCAGCAGCTCCTTGGGAGGGATCACAGATACGCAGTATTTT
15	TRBV7-9	TRBD1	TRBJ2-7	-	CASSRSGTGPYEQYF	TGTGCCAGCAGCCGTTCCGGGACAGGGCCCTACGAGCAGTACTTC
15	TRBV9	TRBD1	TRBJ2-2	-	CASSVTGTVTGELFF	TGTGCCAGCAGCGTAACCGGGACAGTCACCGGGGAGCTGTTTTTT
14	TRBV11-3	TRBD2	TRBJ2-1	-	CASSSRLAGGYKFF	TGTGCCAGCAGTAGTCGACTAGCGGGAGGCTATAAGTTCTTC
15	TRBV5-6	-	TRBJ2-6	once	CASRFEGAGANVLTF	TGTGCCAGCAGGTTCGAGGGGGCTGGGGCCAACGTCCTGACTTTC
15	TRBV7-2	TRBD1	TRBJ2-3	-	CASTRGTGYTDTQYF	TGTGCCAGCACTCGCGGGACAGGGTATACAGATACGCAGTATTTT
15	TRBV28	TRBD1	TRBJ1-2	-	CASRPAGQVLYGYTF	TGTGCCAGCAGACCCGCGGGACAGGTTCTCTATGGCTACACCTTC
13	TRBV28	-	TRBJ1-2	-	CATLSGGARGYTF	TGTGCCACTCTCTCCGGGGGGGCGCGAGGCTACACCTTC
15	TRBV7-8	TRBD2	TRBJ2-5	-	CASSLREGRGETQYF	TGTGCCAGCAGCTTGCGGGAGGGCCGCGGTGAGACCCAGTACTTC
17	TRBV4-3	TRBD2	TRBJ2-2	-	CASSQIPLAGGTGELFF	TGCGCCAGCAGCCAAATCCCGCTAGCGGGAGGTACCGGGGAGCTGTTTTTT
15	TRBV19	TRBD2	TRBJ2-3	-	CASSIQPRGVDTQYF	TGTGCCAGTAGTATCCAACCCCGGGGGGTGGATACGCAGTATTTT
14	TRBV5-1	-	TRBJ2-1	-	CASSLPGGGNEQFF	TGCGCCAGCAGCTTACCAGGGGGAGGCAATGAGCAGTTCTTC
16	TRBV14	-	TRBJ2-5	-	CASSLLGGGKRETQYF	TGTGCCAGCAGCCTACTGGGTGGGGGCAAGCGAGAGACCCAGTACTTC
15	TRBV5-4	TRBD1	TRBJ1-1	-	CANRQGPSERFEAFF	TGTGCCAACCGACAGGGACCATCGGAAAGGTTTGAAGCTTTCTTT
14	TRBV7-2	TRBD1	TRBJ1-4	-	CASSLGTGVVKLFF	TGTGCCAGCAGCCTCGGGACAGGGGTGGTAAAACTGTTTTTT
15	TRBV7-6	-	TRBJ1-1	-	CASSLVQGFPTEAFF	TGTGCCAGCAGCTTAGTTCAGGGGTTCCCCACTGAAGCTTTCTTT
15	TRBV24-1	TRBD2	TRBJ2-3	-	CATSDTSGTADTQYF	TGTGCCACCAGTGATACTAGCGGGACCGCAGATACGCAGTATTTT
13	TRBV11-3	TRBD2	TRBJ2-7	-	CASSGRAGHEQYF	TGTGCCAGCAGCGGGAGGGCCGGACACGAGCAGTACTTC
15	TRBV24-1	TRBD1	TRBJ1-2	-	CATSDSGQGNYGYTF	TGTGCCACCAGTGATAGCGGACAGGGTAACTATGGCTACACCTTC
17	TRBV3-1/TRBV3-2	-	TRBJ2-1	-	CASSQAGSYYAYNEQFF	TGTGCCAGCAGCCAAGCGGGAAGCTACTACGCCTACAATGAGCAGTTCTTC